This TCR beta chain is drawn from a study of T-cell memory formation after mild COVID-19. CDR3 length: 13 amino acids. Germline V gene data show CDR1 as SGHVS and CDR2 as FQNEAQ. Between the trimmed V and J ends, which lost 5 bases and 18 bases, there was a span of 20 bases. Points from the study as a whole: Contracting CD4+ clones lay largely in CM and EM, with CD8+ ones residing in EMRA. Some SARS-CoV-2-responding clones were already detected in memory before infection. Day 15 to 85 contracting clones showed balanced CD4/CD8; day 15 to 37 expanders favored CD4+. The authors left the SARS-CoV-2 specificity of second-wave clones peaking on day 37 unconfirmed.

Only a few counts were recorded for this clonotype. Its matching antigen is unknown. MiXCR, run by TCRdb on the 5' RACE reads, gives a single entry per CDR3 protein. The repertoire has 350,000 to 450,000 distinct CDR3 sequences, roughly 14% of them found once; the top ten carry about 22%. This receptor was identified in a man between 18 and 35 years old who had mild COVID-19 (a few samples of this study predate the infection). Cell type and time point are not known. Sequenced: PBMCs or a T cell subset sorted from them (not recorded which). The gene calls are TRBV7-8 and TRBJ1-6, with a tentative D call TRBD1 (6 bases). CDR3 amino acids: CASSSRTARVHHF. DNA of the CDR3: TGTGCCAGCAGCAGCCGGACAGCTAGAGTGCACCACTTT.